The sequence of this TCR beta chain was determined in a study of cytomegalovirus exposure and HLA in healthy donors. General study results and limits: A missense variant in DCLRE1C was later tied to TCR beta V- and J-gene trimming. Sequencing likely caused a cluster of highly shared sequence variants.

This CDR3 has 17 amino acids. Germline V gene data show CDR1 as LGHNA and CDR2 as YSLEER. Trimming took off 0 bases at V and 5 bases at J, with 19 bases between the two ends. A multiplex PCR was run with 60 Vbeta primers and 13 Jbeta primers. As originally analysed: In a later analysis, 75 million to 85 million unique TCR beta chains included roughly 11 million shared by two or more donors. Method: immunoSEQ multiplex PCR; TCRdb's copy keeps in-frame clones and lacks some. The DNA was the basis for D and trimming; V, J and clone size are from that table. Of 75,000 to 90,000 clones in the sample, more than 50% were seen once. Donors counted as nominally healthy when sampled, yet unrecorded immune exposures were likely. Worth noting for this clone: Its cognate antigen is unknown.

Sequencing used PBMCs. This clonotype originated in a woman aged 35 to 49 in good health and CMV-seropositive. The V and J genes are TRBV4-3 and TRBJ1-2; TRBD1 is a possible D gene (6 bases). The CDR3 loop reads CASSQDFAGASLYGYTF. In DNA form, the CDR3 reads TGCGCCAGCAGCCAAGATTTTGCAGGGGCCTCTCTATATGGCTACACCTTC.